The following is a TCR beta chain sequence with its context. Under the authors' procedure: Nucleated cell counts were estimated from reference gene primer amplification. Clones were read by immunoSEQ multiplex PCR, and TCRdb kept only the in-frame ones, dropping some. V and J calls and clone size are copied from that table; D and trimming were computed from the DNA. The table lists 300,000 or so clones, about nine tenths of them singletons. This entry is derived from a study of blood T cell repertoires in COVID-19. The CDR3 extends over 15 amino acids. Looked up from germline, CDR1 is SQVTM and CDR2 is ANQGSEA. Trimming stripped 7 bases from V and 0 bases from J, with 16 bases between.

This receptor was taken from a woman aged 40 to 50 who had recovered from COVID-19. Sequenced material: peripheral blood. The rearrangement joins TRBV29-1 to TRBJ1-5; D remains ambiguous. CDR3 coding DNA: TGCAGCGCCTTACATGGGGAGAATAGCAATCAGCCCCAGCATTTT. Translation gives CSALHGENSNQPQHF.